The rows below give T cell receptor beta chains drawn from one sample of a study of cytotoxic CD8 clonotypes in ibrutinib-treated CLL. Measured with immunoSEQ multiplex PCR; TCRdb has only the in-frame clones, and not every one. The sample contains roughly 15,000 clones, around 64% of which appear only once. Here the sequenced sample was PBMCs, taken before ibrutinib treatment. The receptors originated from a human donor with chronic lymphocytic leukemia. The CDR3 runs from the conserved cysteine through the conserved F or W. A D gene is named only where the DNA matches it firmly. Not all rows give a size; the values are once, few, many and, for expanded clones, a class.

v_call	j_call	clone_size	d_call	cdr3_nt	cdr3_aa
TRBV4-1	TRBJ1-6	medium-sized	TRBD1	TGCGCCAGCAGCCAAGAGCGACAGGGATTCTCACCCCTCCACTTT	CASSQERQGFSPLHF
TRBV5-1	TRBJ2-2	.	.	TGCGCCAGCAGCAGGGGTTCGGGGGAGCTGTTTTTT	CASSRGSGELFF
TRBV29-1	TRBJ2-2	.	.	TGCAGCGTTGACAAGAACACCGGGGAGCTGTTTTTT	CSVDKNTGELFF
TRBV5-1	TRBJ2-7	.	.	TGCGCCAGCAGCTTGGGCGACTACGAGCAGTACTTC	CASSLGDYEQYF
TRBV7-8	TRBJ2-7	few	TRBD2	TGTGCCAGCAGCTACCGAGCGGGGAACTCCTACGAGCAGTACTTC	CASSYRAGNSYEQYF
TRBV30	TRBJ2-3	.	.	TGTGCCTGGAGCCCCGTCGATACGCAGTATTTT	CAWSPVDTQYF
TRBV5-1	TRBJ1-1	few	.	TGCGCCAGCAGCTCGATTGGGAAGGGCACTGAAGCTTTCTTT	CASSSIGKGTEAFF
TRBV5-5	TRBJ1-2	.	.	TGTGCCAGCAATAGGGAGGGCTATGGCTACACCTTC	CASNREGYGYTF
TRBV27	TRBJ1-2	.	.	TGTGCCAGCAGTTCAAGGGTGGGGGGCTACACCTTC	CASSSRVGGYTF
TRBV5-6	TRBJ2-5	once	.	TGTGCCAGCAGTCCTCCGGGACTCCAAGAGACCCAGTACTTC	CASSPPGLQETQYF
TRBV28	TRBJ1-2	.	TRBD1	TGTGCCAGCAGTTTGCCCGGGACAGGGAAGGGCTACACCTTC	CASSLPGTGKGYTF
TRBV29-1	TRBJ2-5	.	TRBD2	TGCAGCGCCGGGGAGGGAAGGGGAGAGACCCAGTACTTC	CSAGEGRGETQYF
TRBV18	TRBJ2-3	few	.	TGTGCCAGCTCACCACTCCGCGGGGGCCCCGAACCCACAGATACGCAGTATTTT	CASSPLRGGPEPTDTQYF
TRBV28	TRBJ1-1	.	.	TGTGCCAGCAGTTTATACATTGCAGAGAACACTGAAGCTTTCTTT	CASSLYIAENTEAFF
TRBV6-1	TRBJ2-7	.	.	TGTGCCAGCAGTGACCCGCCAGGGCCCTACGAGCAGTACTTC	CASSDPPGPYEQYF
TRBV2	TRBJ2-1	medium-sized	.	TGTGCCAGTCACACCGACCCGGGGCTTAATGAGCAGTTCTTC	CASHTDPGLNEQFF
TRBV28	TRBJ1-6	few	.	TGTGCCAGCAGTTTAGACTCCTATAATTCACCCCTCCACTTT	CASSLDSYNSPLHF
TRBV6-5	TRBJ1-2	.	.	TGTGCCAGCAGTCATCAAGGGGGACGGTATGGCTACACCTTC	CASSHQGGRYGYTF
TRBV28	TRBJ2-1	.	TRBD2	TGTGCCAGCAGCCGTGGACTAGCGGGCCTCTCCTACAATGAGCAGTTCTTC	CASSRGLAGLSYNEQFF
TRBV27	TRBJ2-1	.	.	TGTGCCAGCAGTTGGGCAGTGGGAAGTGTCTCCTACAATGAGCAGTTCTTC	CASSWAVGSVSYNEQFF
TRBV2	TRBJ1-2	.	.	TGTGCCAGCAGTGAATCGAGGGCCAGCCTATCAGTATTCGGCTACACCTTC	CASSESRASLSVFGYTF
TRBV2	TRBJ1-1	.	.	TGTGCCAGCAGTGTTCGACAGGTGAACACTGAAGCTTTCTTT	CASSVRQVNTEAFF
TRBV5-5	TRBJ1-4	.	TRBD1	TGTGCCAGCAGCTTGTCACCAGGGGGCCGGAGTGAAAAACTGTTTTTT	CASSLSPGGRSEKLFF
TRBV5-4	TRBJ2-1	.	TRBD2	TGTGCCAGCAGCTCGGGACTAGCGGGAGGGAACAATGAGCAGTTCTTC	CASSSGLAGGNNEQFF
TRBV7-9	TRBJ1-1	.	TRBD1	TGTGCCAGCAGCTTGGCGACAGGGGTCACTGAAGCTTTCTTT	CASSLATGVTEAFF
TRBV19	TRBJ2-7	.	TRBD1	TGTGCCAGTAGTTCCGGACAGGGGTTCTACGAGCAGTACTTC	CASSSGQGFYEQYF
TRBV2	TRBJ2-3	few	.	TGTGCCAGCAGTGGAGGGGCGCAGTATTTT	CASSGGAQYF
TRBV5-8	TRBJ1-5	.	.	TGTGCCAGCAGCTTACGGGGGGCCGGTCAGCCCCAGCATTTT	CASSLRGAGQPQHF
TRBV6-5	TRBJ1-5	few	.	TGTGCCAGCAGCGACGAAGGGAGCAATCAGCCCCAGCATTTT	CASSDEGSNQPQHF
TRBV30	TRBJ1-4	few	.	TGTGCCTGGAGAGCGAGTCTGGGGGTCTGCGGTGAAAAACTGTTTTTT	CAWRASLGVCGEKLFF
TRBV28	TRBJ2-1	.	.	TGTGCCAGCCATGAACAGGACGGGTACAATGAGCAGTTCTTC	CASHEQDGYNEQFF
TRBV6-1	TRBJ2-4	once	.	TGTGCCAGCAGTGAAGAAAGTGGTACCCGAGCCAAAAACATTCAGTACTTC	CASSEESGTRAKNIQYF
TRBV5-1	TRBJ1-1	.	TRBD1	TGCGCCAGCAGCTTGGGACAGGGGCGTTGGAACACTGAAGCTTTCTTT	CASSLGQGRWNTEAFF
TRBV19	TRBJ1-5	.	.	TGTGCCAGTAGTATAGGGGGATCGGGGGGCAATCAGCCCCAGCATTTT	CASSIGGSGGNQPQHF
TRBV6-1	TRBJ1-4	.	.	TGTGCCAGTAGAGTGACCGTTGCAACTAATGAAAAACTGTTTTTT	CASRVTVATNEKLFF
TRBV6-1	TRBJ1-1	.	.	TGTGCCAGCAGTACAGGATACACTGAAGCTTTCTTT	CASSTGYTEAFF
TRBV19	TRBJ2-6	.	.	TGTGCCAGTATCCAACAGCCAAACTCTGGGGCCAACGTCCTGACTTTC	CASIQQPNSGANVLTF